The sequence of this T cell receptor (beta chain) was determined in a study of graft-versus-host responses after intestinal transplantation. Study-wide results and caveats: Maximum circulating GvH clone levels tracked with early post-transplant HvG decreases.

V lost 1 base and J lost 4; bases outside the gene matches: 5. The germline CDR1 and CDR2 sequences are MDHEN and SYDVKM. The CDR3 has 15 amino acids. A note on this clone: Its antigen is undetermined.

Produced via immunoSEQ multiplex PCR; TCRdb's table is partial and in-frame only. Of tens of thousands of clones in the sample, around 91% were seen once. The chain employs TRBV28 and TRBJ2-3, with TRBD2 matching over 7 bases. This TCR was recovered from a human patient who received an intestinal transplant, so some T cells may come from the graft donor. The material was PBMCs, obtained around 120 days after intestinal transplantation. CDR3 coding DNA: TGTGCCAGCAGTTTATATTTCAGCGGGGCAGATACGCAGTATTTT. It translates to CASSLYFSGADTQYF.